This T cell receptor (beta chain) was retrieved from a study of response to subunit inactivated influenza vaccine. Per the germline V gene, CDR1 is SGHTA and CDR2 is FQGNSA. The CDR3 is 14 residues long. Trimming left V 8 bases short and J 5 bases short, with 15 bases between. Using its own MiXCR run on the RT-PCR reads, TCRdb lists one record per CDR3 protein. The sample lists around 320,000 distinct CDR3 sequences; approximately 23% were seen once. Study observations and caveats: The authors offered the suggestion that each seasonal influenza vaccination recruits few new T cells.

A remark on this clonotype: Its antigen is currently unknown.

The sample here was PBMCs from blood, taken less than 22 months after vaccination. The V and J genes are TRBV7-2 and TRBJ1-4, with unresolved D. This receptor was taken from a man aged 45-69 years who received an inactivated influenza vaccine. The CDR3 DNA follows: TGTGCCAGCCGCGGGCCCCCGGCGAATGAAAAACTGTTTTTT. It encodes CASRGPPANEKLFF.